This T cell receptor (beta chain) was recovered during a study of blood T cell repertoires in COVID-19. In the study overall: Italy, Spain and the United States were the sources of the convalescent and acute COVID-19 samples. Nucleic acid was either cDNA or gDNA, and it came from T cells, B-cell-depleted T cells, or PBMCs.

Per the study methods: The authors estimated nucleated cell counts from reference gene primer amplification. Sequencing used immunoSEQ multiplex PCR; TCRdb keeps in-frame clones, though not all of them. V, J and clone size are taken as reported in that table, and D and trimming were inferred from the DNA itself. Of about 160,000 clones in the sample, about 90% were seen once. CDR1 and CDR2 (germline): SGHDT, YYEEEE. Trimming pared 2 bases from V and 4 bases from J, leaving 10 bases between. The CDR3 has 14 amino acids. Patients of the Seattle cohort, enrolled during active infection, were followed longitudinally. This clone was counted ten times or more.

The chain couples TRBV5-6 to TRBJ2-1, with TRBD2 as a possible D gene (5 bases). The TCR sequence derives from a man between 25 and 39 years old with COVID-19, enrolled during active disease. The material sequenced was peripheral blood. The CDR3: CASSLDWTYNEQFF. Written as DNA, the CDR3 is TGTGCCAGCAGCTTAGACTGGACTTACAATGAGCAGTTCTTC.